The 20 T cell receptor beta chains in this list originate from one sample, sequenced in a study of shared clonotypes between healthy human individuals. Produced via immunoSEQ multiplex PCR; TCRdb's table is partial and in-frame only. The sample has about 180,000 clones, 85% to 95% seen once. Specimen: naive CD4+ T cells sorted from blood. Stated subset: CD45RA+ positively selected. The receptors were gathered from a woman in her twenties or thirties in good health.

The V and J genes are TRBV7-9 and TRBJ2-1; possibly TRBD2 for D (5 bases). Deletions cut 5 bases from V and 13 bases from J, with 24 bases between. Per germline, CDR1 SEHNR and CDR2 FQNEAQ (reference sequence). The CDR3 is 15 amino acids. CDR3 sequence (DNA): TGTGCCAGCAGCCAGGCCGGGGAAGCGGTAATGGAACAGTTCTTC. As protein: CASSQAGEAVMEQFF. Drawing the rest from reference TRBV7-9 and TRBJ2-1, the complete variable domain is DTGVSQNPRHKITKRGQNVTFRCDPISEHNRLYWYRQTLGQGPEFLTYFQNEAQLEKSRLLSDRFSAERPKGSFSTLEIQRTEQGDSAMYLCASSQAGEAVMEQFFGPGTRLTVL.

V gene TRBV4-2 combines with J gene TRBJ2-3, with 13 bases lining up with TRBD2. CDR1 and CDR2 (germline): LGHNA, YNFKEQ. The CDR3 totals 20 residues. Unmatched junction bases numbered 14, after V lost 4 bases and J lost 1 base. This CDR3 is CASSPILTSGRALGTDTQYF. CDR3 coding DNA: TGTGCCAGCAGCCCGATATTAACTAGCGGGAGGGCCCTCGGCACAGATACGCAGTATTTT.

This clone was observed a single time. This chain's CDR3 is CASSGAGRRFDGYTF. In nucleotides, the CDR3 is TGTGCCAGCAGCGGGGCCGGGCGTCGCTTCGACGGCTACACCTTC. V gene TRBV5-6 combines with J gene TRBJ1-2; tentatively, D is TRBD1 (5 bases). This CDR3 contains 15 residues. Trimming shortened V by 4 bases and J by 8 bases, and 21 bases separated the two germline ends. Germline-derived CDR1 and CDR2 are SGHDT and YYEEEE.

The rearrangement uses TRBV2 and TRBJ2-1; 8 bases are shared with TRBD2. The CDR3 covers 15 residues. The junction had 4 bases not matched to a gene; V was cut back by 6 bases and J by 0 bases. Germline loops: CDR1 SNHLY, CDR2 FYNNEI. The CDR3 DNA sequence: TGTGCCAGCAGGGCACTAGCGGCCTCCTACAATGAGCAGTTCTTC. It codes for CASRALAASYNEQFF.

The rearrangement uses TRBV20-1 and TRBJ2-5, with D maybe TRBD2 (5 bases). The germline V and J ends were trimmed by 6 bases and 11 bases, with 13 bases remaining between them. The CDR3 is made up of 10 amino acids. Germline loops: CDR1 DFQATT, CDR2 SNEGSKA (reference sequence). CDR3 region: CSATRGEQYF. CDR3 nucleotides: TGCAGTGCCACCCGTGGGGAGCAGTACTTC.

The chain links TRBV6-1 to TRBJ2-3; 8 bases align to TRBD2. Germline CDR1 reads MNHNS; CDR2 reads SASEGT. CDR3 length equals 15 residues. Trimming at V came to 3 bases and at J to 0 bases, leaving 2 bases not matched to a gene. This CDR3 is CASSEASGSTDTQYF. DNA for the CDR3: TGTGCCAGCAGTGAGGCTAGCGGGAGCACAGATACGCAGTATTTT.

This chain links TRBV5-1 with TRBJ1-1, with D possibly matching TRBD1 (6 bases). This CDR3 contains 15 residues. With 3 bases removed from V and 5 bases from J, the gap between germline ends came to 17 bases. Germline V lookup: CDR1 SGHRS, CDR2 YFSETQ. CDR3 coding DNA: TGCGCCAGCAGCTCTACTTCGGGGGCAAGGACTGAAGCTTTCTTT. Protein: CASSSTSGARTEAFF. Looking up the rest from reference TRBV5-1 and TRBJ1-1 gives the full variable domain: KAGVTQTPRYLIKTRGQQVTLSCSPISGHRSVSWYQQTPGQGLQFLFEYFSETQRNKGNFPGRFSGRQFSNSRSEMNVSTLELGDSALYLCASSSTSGARTEAFFGQGTRLTVV.

The chain joins TRBV30 to TRBJ1-5, with a weak D call TRBD1 (5 bases). This CDR3 contains 15 residues. Germline V gene data show CDR1 as GTSNPN and CDR2 as SVGIG (reference sequence). V was shortened by 1 base and J by 3 bases, with 13 bases between the two germline ends. Here the CDR3 DNA reads TGTGCCTGGAGTGGCGGGACGCTAAACAATCAGCCCCAGCATTTT. Amino acid sequence: CAWSGGTLNNQPQHF.

The rearrangement uses TRBV2 and TRBJ2-5; weak D call: TRBD2 (6 bases). The CDR3 runs to 16 residues. Germline loops: CDR1 SNHLY, CDR2 FYNNEI. V shed 1 base and J shed 0 bases, with 12 bases lying between them. CDR3 sequence (DNA): TGTGCCAGCAGTGAAGATACGGGACTGTACCAAGAGACCCAGTACTTC. It codes for CASSEDTGLYQETQYF.

V gene TRBV2 combines with J gene TRBJ1-4; D remains ambiguous. V lost 6 bases and J lost 8, with 16 bases in between. The CDR3 loop spans 14 amino acids. The V gene's germline CDR1 is SNHLY and CDR2 FYNNEI. CDR3 DNA: TGTGCCAGCAGGAGAAGCATCCTTCGGGAAAAACTGTTTTTT. Its translation: CASRRSILREKLFF.

The chain uses TRBV11-2 and TRBJ2-7, with TRBD1 matching over 7 bases. The V and J ends lost 5 bases and 0 bases, in that order; junction bases with no gene match: 1. Germline V gene lookup returns CDR1 SGHAT and CDR2 FQNNGV. The CDR3 extends over 13 amino acids. The CDR3 sequence: CASSRQGSYEQYF. DNA of the CDR3: TGTGCCAGCAGCCGACAGGGCTCCTACGAGCAGTACTTC.

This clone is a singleton in its sample. CDR3: CSVRHQSAKNIQYF. Written as DNA, the CDR3 is TGCAGCGTTCGACATCAGTCAGCCAAAAACATTCAGTACTTC. The V call is TRBV29-1, the J call TRBJ2-4; D is unresolved. V shed 5 bases and J shed 0 bases, with 11 bases lying between them. The CDR3 runs to 14 residues. Germline V gene lookup returns CDR1 SQVTM and CDR2 ANQGSEA.

The chain joins TRBV18 to TRBJ1-5, with a tentative D call TRBD1 (5 bases). Germline V CDR1 and CDR2: KGHSH, LQKENI. V shed 1 base and J shed 6 bases, with 16 bases lying between them. This CDR3 region has 16 residues. CDR3 in DNA: TGTGCCAGCTCACCACGGTCAGGGACCGCCGGTCAGCCCCAGCATTTT. Translating gives CASSPRSGTAGQPQHF.

Only one count was recorded for this clone. V is TRBV5-1 and J is TRBJ2-7, with TRBD2 matching over 7 bases. Trimming took 0 bases from V and 0 from J; bases not matched to a gene: 3. The CDR3 has 15 residues. The germline V gene encodes CDR1 SGHRS and CDR2 YFSETQ. The chain's CDR3 is CASSLASGNSYEQYF. CDR3 nucleotide sequence: TGCGCCAGCAGCTTGGCCAGCGGGAACTCCTACGAGCAGTACTTC.

This clone was seen once. CDR3 protein: CASSQQGAQPQHF. CDR3 DNA: TGTGCCAGCAGCCAACAGGGGGCTCAGCCCCAGCATTTT. The rearrangement uses TRBV5-6 and TRBJ1-5; 9 bases map to TRBD1. The CDR3 has 13 residues. V was clipped by 4 bases and J by 6 bases; unmatched bases: 2. CDR1 SGHDT and CDR2 YYEEEE come from the germline V gene.

V gene TRBV14 combines with J gene TRBJ2-7, with TRBD2 matching 7 bases. Unmatched junction bases numbered 3, after V lost 1 base and J lost 9 bases. This CDR3 contains 12 residues. Per germline, CDR1 SGHDN and CDR2 FVKESK. CDR3 nucleotides: TGTGCCAGCAGCCAAGGACCTAGCGGGCAGTACTTC. Translation: CASSQGPSGQYF.

The genes are TRBV5-1 and TRBJ2-7, with D tentatively TRBD2 (6 bases). The CDR3 sequence is 14 residues long. CDR1 and CDR2 from the germline V gene are SGHRS and YFSETQ. V lost 1 base to trimming and J lost 5 bases, with 13 bases between them. Here the CDR3 DNA reads TGCGCCAGCAGCTTGCCGGGGGAATTGAACGAGCAGTACTTC. It is translated as CASSLPGELNEQYF.

On this clone itself: Germline and junction disagree at one end, which may indicate a read error. The chain joins TRBV5-1 to TRBJ1-3; D perhaps matches TRBD1 (6 bases). The CDR3 has 15 amino acids. Germline CDR1 reads SGHRS; CDR2 reads YFSETQ. The CDR3: CASSIGQSSGNTVYF. CDR3 coding DNA: TGCGCCAGCAGCATTGGACAGTCGTCTGGAAACACCGTATATTTT.

The chain is built from TRBV5-6 and TRBJ2-7; 11 bases match TRBD2. The CDR3 totals 15 residues. V dropped 0 bases and J dropped 6; count of bases not matched to a gene: 5. Per germline, CDR1 SGHDT and CDR2 YYEEEE. The CDR3 reads CASSLVVAGGREQYF. CDR3 in DNA: TGTGCCAGCAGCTTGGTGGTAGCGGGAGGGCGCGAGCAGTACTTC.

The J gene is TRBJ2-1, the V gene TRBV4-1, with 7 bases lining up with TRBD2. The CDR3 has 17 amino acids. Germline V gene lookup returns CDR1 MGHRA and CDR2 YSYEKL. V was pared by 1 base and J by 5 bases, with 11 bases of the junction left unmatched. The CDR3 DNA reads TGCGCCAGCAGCCAAGGGTCTAGCGGCGAAGAAGACAATGAGCAGTTCTTC. Amino acids: CASSQGSSGEEDNEQFF.